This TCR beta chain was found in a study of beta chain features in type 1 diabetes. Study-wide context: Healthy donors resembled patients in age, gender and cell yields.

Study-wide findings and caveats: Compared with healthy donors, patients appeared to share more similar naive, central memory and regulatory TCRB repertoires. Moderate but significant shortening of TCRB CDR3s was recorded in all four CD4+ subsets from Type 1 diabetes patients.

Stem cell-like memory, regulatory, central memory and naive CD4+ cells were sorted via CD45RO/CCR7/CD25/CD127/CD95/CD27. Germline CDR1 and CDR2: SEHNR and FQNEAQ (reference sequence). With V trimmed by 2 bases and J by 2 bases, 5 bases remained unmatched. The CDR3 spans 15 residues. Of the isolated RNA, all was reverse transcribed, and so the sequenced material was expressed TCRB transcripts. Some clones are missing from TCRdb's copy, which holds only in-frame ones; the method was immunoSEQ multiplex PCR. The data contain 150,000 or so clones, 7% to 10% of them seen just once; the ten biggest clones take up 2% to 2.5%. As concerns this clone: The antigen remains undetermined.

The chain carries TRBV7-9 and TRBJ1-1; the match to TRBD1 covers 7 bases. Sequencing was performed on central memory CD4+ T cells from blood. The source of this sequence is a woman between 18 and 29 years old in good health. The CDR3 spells CASSLRQGRNTEAFF. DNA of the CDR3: TGTGCCAGCAGCTTACGACAGGGAAGAAACACTGAAGCTTTCTTT. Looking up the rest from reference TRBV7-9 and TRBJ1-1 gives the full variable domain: DTGVSQNPRHKITKRGQNVTFRCDPISEHNRLYWYRQTLGQGPEFLTYFQNEAQLEKSRLLSDRFSAERPKGSFSTLEIQRTEQGDSAMYLCASSLRQGRNTEAFFGQGTRLTVV.